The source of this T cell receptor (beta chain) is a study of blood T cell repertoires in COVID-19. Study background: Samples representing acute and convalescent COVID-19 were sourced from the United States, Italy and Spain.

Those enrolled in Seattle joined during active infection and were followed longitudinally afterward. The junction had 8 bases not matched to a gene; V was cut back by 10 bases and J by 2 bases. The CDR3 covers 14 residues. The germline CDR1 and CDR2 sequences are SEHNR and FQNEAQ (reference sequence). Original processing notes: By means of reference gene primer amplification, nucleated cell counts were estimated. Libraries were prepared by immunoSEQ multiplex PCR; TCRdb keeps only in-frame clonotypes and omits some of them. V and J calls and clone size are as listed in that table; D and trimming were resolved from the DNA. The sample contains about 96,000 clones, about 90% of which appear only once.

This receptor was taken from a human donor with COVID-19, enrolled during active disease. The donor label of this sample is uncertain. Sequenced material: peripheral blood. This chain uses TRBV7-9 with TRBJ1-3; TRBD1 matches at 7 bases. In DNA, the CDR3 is TGTGCCAACAGGGGAACAGGGACTGGAAACACCATATATTTT. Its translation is CANRGTGTGNTIYF.